This T cell receptor beta chain was captured by sequencing in a study of shared T cell receptors in the human thymus. The V gene lost 4 bases and the J gene lost 6 bases, with 12 bases spanning the gap. Germline-derived CDR1 and CDR2 are LGHNA and YSLEER. CDR3 length: 13 residues. This clone has a handful of counts. Profiled with immunoSEQ multiplex PCR; TCRdb holds only in-frame clones, not every one. The sample yields some 660,000 clones, 80% to 90% seen once. This same sample was also taken into another study, of human thymus T cells. This second study says: Resections that were taken during corrective heart surgery supplied the thymus tissue. Thymic repertoires of unrelated individuals were reported in related research to overlap highly.

The specimen was thymocytes. The clonotype comes from a boy under two years old with a congenital heart defect. The chain links TRBV4-3 to TRBJ1-1; maybe TRBD1 (6 bases). The CDR3 is CASSRGRRAEAFF. CDR3 sequence (DNA): TGCGCCAGCAGCCGGGGGCGAAGAGCTGAAGCTTTCTTT.